These T cell receptor beta chains were read from a single sample in a study of cytomegalovirus exposure and HLA in healthy donors. Produced via immunoSEQ multiplex PCR; TCRdb's table is partial and in-frame only. The repertoire has around 170,000 clones, just under 80% of them found once; the top ten carry approximately 2.1%. The sequenced sample was PBMCs. Source of these receptors: a woman in her 30s in good health and CMV-seronegative. Each CDR3 is given with its conserved first and last residue. D genes are given only for firm matches. Expanded clones are given a class, and other clones once, few, many or no size at all.

TRBJ1-5	-	TRBV5-8	-	CASRGRRNQPQHF	TGTGCCAGCAGAGGGAGGAGGAATCAGCCCCAGCATTTT
TRBJ2-1	-	TRBV30	-	CAWSVTGYNEQFF	TGTGCCTGGAGTGTGACAGGCTACAATGAGCAGTTCTTC
TRBJ1-3	-	TRBV7-6	-	CASSFSTGDTIYF	TGTGCCAGCAGCTTTTCGACAGGAGACACCATATATTTT
TRBJ1-2	-	TRBV29-1	TRBD1	CSAWGTGEFVYGYTF	TGCAGCGCCTGGGGGACAGGGGAATTTGTCTATGGCTACACCTTC
TRBJ2-5	few	TRBV7-9	TRBD1	CAGSTTGVPGTQYF	TGTGCCGGATCGACGACAGGGGTCCCCGGGACCCAGTACTTC
TRBJ1-4	-	TRBV5-1	-	CASSLGGGATNEKLFF	TGCGCCAGCAGCTTGGGAGGTGGTGCAACTAATGAAAAACTGTTTTTT
TRBJ1-6	-	TRBV30	TRBD1	CAWSANRGRSPLHF	TGTGCCTGGAGTGCAAACAGGGGACGCTCACCCCTCCACTTT
TRBJ1-2	few	TRBV5-4	-	CASRYPMSYGYTF	TGTGCCAGCAGGTACCCAATGAGCTATGGCTACACCTTC
TRBJ2-5	-	TRBV9	-	CASSAQGVQETQYF	TGTGCCAGCAGCGCACAGGGCGTCCAAGAGACCCAGTACTTC
TRBJ1-1	-	TRBV6-1	TRBD1	CASSPGQGLTEAFF	TGTGCCAGCAGCCCGGGACAGGGGTTGACTGAAGCTTTCTTT
TRBJ2-3	once	TRBV6-1	-	CASTLQDGTDTQYF	TGTGCCAGCACGTTGCAGGATGGCACAGATACGCAGTATTTT
TRBJ2-4	-	TRBV13	-	CASSSGGLENIQYF	TGTGCCAGCAGCTCCGGGGGACTCGAAAACATTCAGTACTTC
TRBJ1-5	-	TRBV2	-	CASSATDSSNQPQHF	TGTGCCAGCAGTGCGACGGACAGTAGCAATCAGCCCCAGCATTTT
TRBJ1-2	-	TRBV27	-	CASRLTGQYPNYGYTF	TGTGCCAGCAGACTAACAGGACAATACCCTAACTATGGCTACACCTTC
TRBJ2-4	-	TRBV29-1	-	CSVERDKAKNIQYF	TGCAGCGTTGAAAGGGACAAAGCCAAAAACATTCAGTACTTC
TRBJ2-7	-	TRBV18	-	CASSPPGGTEQYF	TGTGCCAGCTCACCGCCCGGGGGTACCGAGCAGTACTTC
TRBJ1-5	once	TRBV2	TRBD1	CASSRDRKVEPQHF	TGTGCCAGCAGCCGGGACAGAAAAGTTGAGCCCCAGCATTTT
TRBJ1-2	-	TRBV10-3	-	CAISDPFAGVNYGYTF	TGTGCCATCAGTGATCCTTTTGCAGGGGTAAACTATGGCTACACCTTC
TRBJ2-3	-	TRBV19	-	CASSIMAGATDTQYF	TGTGCCAGTAGTATCATGGCGGGGGCCACAGATACGCAGTATTTT
TRBJ2-2	-	TRBV4-3	TRBD2	CASSQGQGLAGVGAGELFF	TGCGCCAGCAGCCAAGGGCAGGGACTAGCGGGGGTCGGGGCCGGGGAGCTGTTTTTT
TRBJ1-1	-	TRBV29-1	-	CSVERAGTEAFF	TGCAGCGTTGAAAGGGCAGGGACTGAAGCTTTCTTT
TRBJ2-7	-	TRBV6-5	-	CASSYRDTTTYEQYF	TGTGCCAGCAGTTACCGGGACACCACAACCTACGAGCAGTACTTC
TRBJ1-1	-	TRBV5-1	-	CASSSQSDISEAFF	TGCGCCAGCAGCTCACAATCGGACATTTCTGAAGCTTTCTTT
TRBJ2-5	-	TRBV30	-	CAWSGGNQETQYF	TGTGCCTGGAGTGGCGGAAATCAAGAGACCCAGTACTTC
TRBJ2-1	few	TRBV6-1	-	CASSSAQGSYNEQFF	TGTGCCAGCAGCTCCGCTCAGGGGTCCTACAATGAGCAGTTCTTC
TRBJ1-1	-	TRBV2	-	CASRGGLTNTEAFF	TGTGCCAGCAGGGGGGGACTGACAAACACTGAAGCTTTCTTT
TRBJ1-4	few	TRBV15	TRBD1	CATSRVQGQRNEKLFF	TGTGCCACCAGCAGAGTGCAGGGACAGCGCAATGAAAAACTGTTTTTT
TRBJ1-1	-	TRBV5-1	-	CASSLDRVNTEAFF	TGCGCCAGCAGCTTGGACAGGGTGAACACTGAAGCTTTCTTT
TRBJ2-7	once	TRBV5-8	TRBD1	CASSPGTASYEQYF	TGTGCCAGCAGCCCCGGGACAGCCTCCTACGAGCAGTACTTC
TRBJ1-1	-	TRBV14	TRBD1	CASSRTGVRVTEAFF	TGTGCCAGCAGCCGCACAGGGGTAAGGGTGACTGAAGCTTTCTTT
TRBJ2-3	-	TRBV7-3	TRBD2	CASSLLAGTTDTQYF	TGTGCCAGCAGCTTACTAGCGGGTACCACAGATACGCAGTATTTT